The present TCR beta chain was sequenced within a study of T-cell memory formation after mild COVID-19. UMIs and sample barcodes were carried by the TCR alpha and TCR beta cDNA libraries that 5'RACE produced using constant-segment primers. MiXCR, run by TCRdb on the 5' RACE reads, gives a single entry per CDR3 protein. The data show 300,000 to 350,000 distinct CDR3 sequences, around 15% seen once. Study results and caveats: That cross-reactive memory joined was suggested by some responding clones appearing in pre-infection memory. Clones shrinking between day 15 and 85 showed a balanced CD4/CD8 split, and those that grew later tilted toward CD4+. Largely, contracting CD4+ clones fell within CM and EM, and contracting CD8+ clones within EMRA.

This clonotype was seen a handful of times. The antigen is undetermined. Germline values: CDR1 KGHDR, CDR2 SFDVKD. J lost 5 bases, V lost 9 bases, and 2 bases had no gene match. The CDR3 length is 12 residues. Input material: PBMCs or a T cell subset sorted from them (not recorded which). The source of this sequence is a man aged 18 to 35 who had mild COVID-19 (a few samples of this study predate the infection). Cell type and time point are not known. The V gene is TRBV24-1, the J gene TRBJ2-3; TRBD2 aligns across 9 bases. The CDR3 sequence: CATAGGEDTQYF. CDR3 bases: TGTGCCACCGCGGGGGGGGAAGATACGCAGTATTTT.